The T cell receptor (beta chain) under discussion was sequenced for a study of blood T cells in healthy people across ages. Then a second PCR, running roughly 7 to 11 cycles, was carried out with a sample-barcoded 5' primer and a J-beta primer mix. A single record per CDR3 protein comes from TCRdb applying MiXCR to the 5' RACE reads. The profile shows over a million distinct CDR3 sequences, about 42% of them singletons. The study, taken as a whole, reports: Estimates of total diversity, which came from one million sequenced T cells, were considered to be underestimates. Changes seen in expanded clonotypes were possibly confounded by donor CMV status left unknown.

Regarding this clonotype: Its antigen remains unknown.

Deletions cut 8 bases from V and 2 bases from J, with 16 bases between. CDR1 and CDR2 (germline): SGHTA, FQGNSA. CDR3 size: 15 residues. V and J are TRBV7-2 and TRBJ1-5; D is ambiguous. The sequence was collected from a woman between 18 and 29 years old in good health. The sequenced material came from blood. The CDR3 DNA sequence: TGTGCCAGCTGCCCTAATAGAGGCGGCAATCAGCCCCAGCATTTT. Amino acid sequence: CASCPNRGGNQPQHF.